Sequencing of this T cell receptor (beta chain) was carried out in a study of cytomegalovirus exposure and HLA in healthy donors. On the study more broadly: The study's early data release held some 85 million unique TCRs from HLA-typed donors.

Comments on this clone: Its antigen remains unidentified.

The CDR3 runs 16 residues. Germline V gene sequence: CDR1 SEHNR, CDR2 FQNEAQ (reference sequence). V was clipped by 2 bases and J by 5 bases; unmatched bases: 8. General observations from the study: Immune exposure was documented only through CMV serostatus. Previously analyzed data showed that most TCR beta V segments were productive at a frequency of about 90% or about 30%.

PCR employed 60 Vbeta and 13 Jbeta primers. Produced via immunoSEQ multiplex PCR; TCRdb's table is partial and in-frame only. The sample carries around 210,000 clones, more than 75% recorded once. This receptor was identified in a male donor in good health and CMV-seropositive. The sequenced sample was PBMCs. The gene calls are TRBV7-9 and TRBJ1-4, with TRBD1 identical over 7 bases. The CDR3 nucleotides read TGTGCCAGCAGCTTACCTCCGGGACAGAACAATGAAAAACTGTTTTTT. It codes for CASSLPPGQNNEKLFF.